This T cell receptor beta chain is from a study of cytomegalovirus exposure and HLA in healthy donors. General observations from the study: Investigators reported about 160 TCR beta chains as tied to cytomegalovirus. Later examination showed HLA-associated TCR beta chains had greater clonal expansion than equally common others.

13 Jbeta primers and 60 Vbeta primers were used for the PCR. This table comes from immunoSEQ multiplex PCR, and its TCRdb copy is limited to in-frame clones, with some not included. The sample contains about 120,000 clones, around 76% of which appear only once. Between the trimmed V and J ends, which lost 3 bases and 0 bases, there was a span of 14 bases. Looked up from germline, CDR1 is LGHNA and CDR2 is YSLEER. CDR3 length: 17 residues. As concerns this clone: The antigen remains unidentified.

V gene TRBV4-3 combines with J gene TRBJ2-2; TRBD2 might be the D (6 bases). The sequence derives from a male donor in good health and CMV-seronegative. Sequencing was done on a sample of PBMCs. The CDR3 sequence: CASSHLLADTNTGELFF. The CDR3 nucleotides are TGCGCCAGCAGCCACCTACTAGCAGATACGAACACCGGGGAGCTGTTTTTT.